This T cell receptor (beta chain) came from a study of a mutant IDH1 vaccine in newly diagnosed glioma. Study results and caveats: Among all patients, vaccine-induced immune responses occurred in 80% to 95%.

Note on this clone: The antigen remains undetermined.

Time point described: week 11, during vaccination. Alongside topical imiquimod, each dose of vaccine comprised 300 ug of mutant IDH1 20-mer peptide. New IDH1-mutant, ATRX-lost WHO grade 3 or 4 astrocytomas occurred in donors. Profiling relied on immunoSEQ multiplex PCR, and the TCRdb table lists in-frame clones only, not all of them. The sample consists of approximately 21,000 clones, roughly 86% of them appearing once. CDR1 is SGHDN, CDR2 FVKESK, per germline. The CDR3 is 15 amino acids. V lost 5 bases and J 4 bases, leaving 17 bases between the germline ends. The clonotype comes from a woman aged 35 to 49 with glioma. J is TRBJ1-2 and V is TRBV14, with D uncertain. The sample consisted of PBMCs, taken from a glioma patient whose treatment included an IDH1 peptide vaccine. The CDR3 DNA reads as TGTGCCAGCAGCACCCGAGCAGGAGATTTCTATGGCTACACCTTC. Encoded protein: CASSTRAGDFYGYTF.